Listed here is a single T cell receptor (beta chain). These data originate in a study of technical replicates of blood from a handful of donors. The table came from immunoSEQ multiplex PCR; TCRdb's copy has only in-frame clones and leaves some out. Counted here are some 87,000 clones, approximately 97% occurring once; the ten biggest clones make up 0.15% to 0.2%. V was cut by 8 bases and J by 5 bases, with 15 bases left in between. This CDR3 has 13 amino acids. Germline CDR1 MNHEY, CDR2 SVGAGI. This receptor was taken from a human donor in good health. The J gene is TRBJ1-2, the V gene TRBV6-5, with D perhaps matching TRBD1 (6 bases). The sample taken for sequencing was T cells isolated from PBMCs. This chain's CDR3 is CASGPGGLYGYTF. The CDR3 nucleotides are TGTGCCAGCGGCCCCGGGGGGCTGTATGGCTACACCTTC.